This T cell receptor beta chain was sequenced in a study of blood T cells in healthy people across ages (dated by TCRdb to the mid-2010s). For the study in its entirety: In model experiments, template switching captured roughly one uniquely barcoded TCR beta cDNA molecule for every two T cells. To track age-related changes in TCR beta repertoire diversity, the study relied on deep sequencing normalized with unique cDNA molecular identifiers. To avoid experimental bias, donors of different ages were spread randomly across the sequencing lanes. For two donors (one aged 18 to 30 and one aged 80 or older), the study analyzed two additional independent replicas of 1 million unique cDNA reads from the same blood draw. Four age groups were formed from the donors: young (average approximately 17 years), middle-aged (approximately 39), aged (around 62) and long-lived (82).

Systemically healthy Caucasian individuals from Russia, around 38 in total and aged about 6 to 100 years, were included as donors. Each donor gave ten milliliters of peripheral blood, drawn into EDTA-treated Vacutainer tubes. PBMCs were isolated by Ficoll-Paque density-gradient centrifugation, with at least 7 million obtained per sample. Total RNA was extracted from PBMCs with Trizol reagent, with at least 5.5 micrograms obtained per sample. For every donor, flow cytometry on a PBMC aliquot measured the percentage of naive CD45RAhigh/CD27high T cells. Libraries were constructed by 5' RACE. TCRdb shows the sequencer as Illumina HiSeq 2500. A second roughly 7 to 12 cycle PCR used a sample-barcoded 5' primer and a J-beta primer mix. A template-switch 5' adaptor carrying 12 random nucleotides introduced a unique molecular identifier onto each TCR beta cDNA molecule. Each sample yielded at least 3 million CDR3-containing paired-end reads. All of the RNA was converted into first-strand cDNA using the Mint cDNA synthesis kit, with a TRBC-specific oligonucleotide serving as the primer. Following uracil-DNA glycosylase treatment, all cDNA underwent a first 18-cycle PCR with the universal primers M1SS and BC2_uni_R. The paper's processing steps were these. For normalization, 1 million high-quality reads, each with a distinct molecular identifier, were randomly selected from each sample. Instead of being binned into consensus sequences, reads that shared molecular identifiers were thrown out. MiTCR, set to a Q25 quality threshold and the strictest error-elimination algorithm, was used for CDR3 identification, clonotype clustering and error correction. A nonparametric unseen species model using Euler transformation provided a lower-bound estimate of total TCR beta diversity. TCRdb handled the public reads itself, with Q25 trimming in fastp and clone calling in MiXCR, and kept productive beta chains. Every distinct CDR3 protein forms one entry, paired with its most common genes and DNA. The V and J calls, along with clone size, are taken from TCRdb and not from the paper's own processing. The sample table holds hundreds of thousands of distinct CDR3 sequences, of which 58% were seen once. The ten largest clones take up over 35% of the sample.

A word on this clonotype: Its specific antigen is unknown. It has no much larger one-base neighbor in the sample; base qualities were not kept.

What the authors observed across the whole study: Because the CMV infection status of the donors was unknown, age-related changes in expanded clonotypes may potentially have been confounded. Compared with the aged group, the long-lived group had more naive CD4+ T cells, fewer expanded clones and increased TCR diversity, suggesting age selection. Estimates of total diversity based on one million sequenced T cells were considered lower bounds and underestimates. Observed TCR beta diversity per million T cells fell roughly linearly with age, and a significant reduction was already apparent by age around 36. Observed TCR beta diversity correlated strongly with the percentage of naive T cells measured by flow cytometry. Since profiling was done on bulk unsorted PBMCs, naive and antigen-experienced compartments could not be conclusively compared.

Input material: blood. The receptor was isolated from a man aged 55 to 69 in good health.

In nucleotides, the sequence is TGTGCCAGCAGTCCGGATAGGAATGAGCAGTTCTTC. It encodes CASSPDRNEQFF. The rearrangement combines TRBV11-2 with TRBJ2-1, with the D gene not clear enough to name. The germline V gene encodes CDR1 SGHAT and CDR2 FQNNGV. Inclusive of the bounding cysteine and phenylalanine, the CDR3 is 12 residues long. Here the CDR3 DNA is all that survives: 36 bases in frame from base 1. V loses 6 bases of germline sequence and J loses 7 bases, and the interval between the two ends is 10 bases.